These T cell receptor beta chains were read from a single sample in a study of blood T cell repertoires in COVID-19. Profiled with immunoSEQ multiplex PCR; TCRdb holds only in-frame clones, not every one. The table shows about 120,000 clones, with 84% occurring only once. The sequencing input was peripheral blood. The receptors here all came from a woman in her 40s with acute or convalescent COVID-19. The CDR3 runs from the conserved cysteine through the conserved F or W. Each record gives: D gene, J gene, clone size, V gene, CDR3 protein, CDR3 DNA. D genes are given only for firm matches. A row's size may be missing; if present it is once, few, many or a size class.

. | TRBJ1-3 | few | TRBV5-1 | CASSFDGARSGNTIYF | TGCGCCAGCAGCTTCGACGGCGCTAGGTCGGGAAACACCATATATTTT
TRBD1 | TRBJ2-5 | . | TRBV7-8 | CASSRSDRGVGTQYF | TGTGCCAGCAGCCGCTCCGACAGGGGGGTCGGGACCCAGTACTTC
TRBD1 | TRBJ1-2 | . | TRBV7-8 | CASSPDRGGYGYTF | TGTGCCAGCAGCCCTGACAGGGGCGGCTATGGCTACACCTTC
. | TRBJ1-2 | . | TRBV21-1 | CASSARTGRDYGYTF | TGTGCCAGCAGCGCCAGGACAGGACGCGACTATGGCTACACCTTC
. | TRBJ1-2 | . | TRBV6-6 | CASSYSRGDGYTF | TGTGCCAGCAGTTACTCCAGGGGAGATGGCTACACCTTC
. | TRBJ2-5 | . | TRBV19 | CASSRFRGGEETQYF | TGTGCCAGTAGTAGATTTAGGGGGGGAGAGGAGACCCAGTACTTC
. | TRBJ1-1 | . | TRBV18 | CASSPFEENTEAFF | TGTGCCAGCTCACCCTTTGAGGAGAACACTGAAGCTTTCTTT
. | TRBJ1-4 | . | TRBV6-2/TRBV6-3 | CASSRAGENEKLFF | TGTGCCAGCAGTCGGGCGGGGGAGAATGAAAAACTGTTTTTT
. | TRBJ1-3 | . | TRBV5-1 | CASSPGHWISGNTIYF | TGCGCCAGCAGCCCCGGACACTGGATCTCTGGAAACACCATATATTTT
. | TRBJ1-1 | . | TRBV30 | CACQRQPPNTEAFF | TGTGCCTGCCAAAGACAGCCACCGAACACTGAAGCTTTCTTT
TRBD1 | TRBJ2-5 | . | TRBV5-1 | CASSFGELGTGGQETQYF | TGCGCCAGCAGCTTCGGCGAACTAGGGACAGGGGGACAAGAGACCCAGTACTTC
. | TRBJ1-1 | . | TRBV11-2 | CASSLVLNTEAFF | TGTGCCAGCAGCTTAGTCTTGAACACTGAAGCTTTCTTT
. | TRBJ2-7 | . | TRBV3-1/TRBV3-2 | CASSHGVAEQYF | TGTGCCAGCAGCCACGGGGTGGCCGAGCAGTACTTC
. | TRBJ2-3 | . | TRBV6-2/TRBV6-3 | CASSYISDTQYF | TGTGCCAGCAGTTACATCAGTGATACGCAGTATTTT
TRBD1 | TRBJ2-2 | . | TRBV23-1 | CASSPLGTANTGELFF | TGCGCCAGCAGTCCACTCGGGACAGCAAACACCGGGGAGCTGTTTTTT
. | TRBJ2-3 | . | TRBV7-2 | CASSLSGLLTDTQYF | TGTGCCAGCAGCTTATCGGGACTGTTGACAGATACGCAGTATTTT
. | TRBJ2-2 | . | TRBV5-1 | CASRFTANTGELFF | TGCGCCAGCAGGTTTACAGCGAACACCGGGGAGCTGTTTTTT
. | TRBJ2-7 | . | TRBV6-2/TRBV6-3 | CASSYAGYEQYF | TGTGCCAGCAGTTATGCAGGCTACGAGCAGTACTTC
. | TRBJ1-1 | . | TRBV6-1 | CASILEGNTEAFF | .
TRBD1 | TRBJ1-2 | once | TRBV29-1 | CSVSTGGYGYTF | TGCAGCGTTTCTACAGGGGGCTATGGCTACACCTTC
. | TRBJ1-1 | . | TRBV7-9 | CASTRQIEDTEAFF | TGTGCCAGCACCCGACAGATCGAGGACACTGAAGCTTTCTTT
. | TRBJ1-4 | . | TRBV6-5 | CASSYSSGASREKLFF | TGTGCCAGCAGTTACTCGAGCGGGGCGTCGAGGGAAAAACTGTTTTTT
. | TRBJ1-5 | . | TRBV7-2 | CASSLSRAAHQPQHF | TGTGCCAGCAGCTTGTCCAGGGCGGCTCATCAGCCCCAGCATTTT
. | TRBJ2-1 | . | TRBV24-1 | CATSDRTFPLSSYNEQFF | TGTGCCACCAGTGACCGTACCTTCCCCCTGAGCTCCTACAATGAGCAGTTCTTC
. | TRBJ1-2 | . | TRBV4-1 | CASSQPLNEGGNYGYTF | TGCGCCAGCAGCCAACCTTTGAATGAAGGCGGGAACTATGGCTACACCTTC
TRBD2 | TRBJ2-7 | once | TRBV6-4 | CASSEGSGGFYEQYF | TGTGCCAGCAGTGAAGGTAGCGGGGGTTTCTACGAGCAGTACTTC
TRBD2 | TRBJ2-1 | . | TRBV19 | CASSSRLAFYNEQFF | TGTGCCAGTAGTTCCCGACTAGCGTTTTACAATGAGCAGTTCTTC
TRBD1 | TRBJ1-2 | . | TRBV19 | CASMGTARPNYGYTF | TGTGCCAGTATGGGGACAGCAAGGCCTAACTATGGCTACACCTTC
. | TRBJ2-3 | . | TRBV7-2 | CASSLPVSDTQYF | TGTGCCAGCAGCTTACCAGTGTCAGATACGCAGTATTTT
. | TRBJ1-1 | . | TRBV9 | CASSPTGGGTEAFF | TGTGCCAGCAGCCCCACCGGGGGAGGAACTGAAGCTTTCTTT
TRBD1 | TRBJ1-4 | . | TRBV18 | CASSYRGGTNEKLFF | TGTGCCAGCTCATACAGGGGCGGGACTAATGAAAAACTGTTTTTT
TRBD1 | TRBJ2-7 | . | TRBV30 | CAWSVTGLTYEQYF | TGTGCCTGGAGTGTGACAGGGCTTACCTACGAGCAGTACTTC
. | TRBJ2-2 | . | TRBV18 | CASSPPEGSTGELFF | TGTGCCAGCTCACCACCGGAGGGATCCACCGGGGAGCTGTTTTTT
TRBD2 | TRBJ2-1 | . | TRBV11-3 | CASSLDSRGEGNEQFF | TGTGCCAGCAGCTTAGATTCTCGGGGGGAAGGGAATGAGCAGTTCTTC
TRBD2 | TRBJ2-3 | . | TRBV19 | CASSISGGAPRTDTQYF | TGTGCCAGTAGTATTAGCGGGGGTGCGCCGCGTACAGATACGCAGTATTTT
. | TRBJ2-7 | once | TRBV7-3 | CASSSGQFDEQYF | TGTGCCAGCAGCTCCGGACAGTTCGACGAGCAGTACTTC
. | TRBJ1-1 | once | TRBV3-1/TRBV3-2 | CASSQRLPGVDEAFF | TGTGCCAGCAGCCAACGGTTACCAGGGGTAGATGAAGCTTTCTTT
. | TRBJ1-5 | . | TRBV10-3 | CAISEARDFNQPQHF | TGTGCCATCAGTGAGGCCCGGGATTTCAATCAGCCCCAGCATTTT
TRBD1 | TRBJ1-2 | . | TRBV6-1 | CASSDLGTANYGYTF | TGTGCCAGCAGTGATCTCGGGACAGCTAACTATGGCTACACCTTC
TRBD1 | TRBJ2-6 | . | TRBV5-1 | CASSSTGTGAPGANVLTF | TGCGCCAGCAGCTCGACCGGGACAGGGGCGCCCGGGGCCAACGTCCTGACTTTC
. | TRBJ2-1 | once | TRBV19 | CASSIGGLYNEQFF | TGTGCCAGTAGTATAGGGGGCCTGTACAATGAGCAGTTCTTC
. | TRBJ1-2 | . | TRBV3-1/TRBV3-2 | CASSQVTDNYGYTF | TGTGCCAGCAGCCAAGTGACAGATAACTATGGCTACACCTTC
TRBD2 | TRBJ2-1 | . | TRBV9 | CASSVAISSGGNNEQFF | TGTGCCAGCAGCGTAGCTATTTCGAGCGGGGGTAACAATGAGCAGTTCTTC
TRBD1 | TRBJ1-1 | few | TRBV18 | CASSRPGTGDTEAFF | TGTGCCAGCTCACGCCCGGGGACAGGAGACACTGAAGCTTTCTTT
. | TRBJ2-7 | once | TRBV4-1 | CASSQEWGGTYEQYF | TGCGCCAGCAGCCAAGAGTGGGGCGGAACCTACGAGCAGTACTTC
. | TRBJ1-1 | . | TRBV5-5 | CASSFLQGNTEAFF | TGTGCCAGCAGCTTTTTACAGGGGAACACTGAAGCTTTCTTT
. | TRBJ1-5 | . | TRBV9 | CASSVDGTNQPQHF | TGTGCCAGCAGCGTTGACGGGACTAATCAGCCCCAGCATTTT
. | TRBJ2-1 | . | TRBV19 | CASQAGKSYNEQFF | TGTGCCAGTCAGGCAGGGAAGTCCTACAATGAGCAGTTCTTC
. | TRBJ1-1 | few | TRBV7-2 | CASSFREGTEAFF | TGTGCCAGCAGCTTTCGTGAGGGCACTGAAGCTTTCTTT
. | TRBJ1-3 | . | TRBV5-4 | CASSQGLQPGNTIYF | TGTGCCAGCAGCCAGGGACTACAGCCTGGAAACACCATATATTTT
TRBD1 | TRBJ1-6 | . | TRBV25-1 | CASSGAGTGNSPLHF | TGTGCCAGCAGTGGGGCAGGGACAGGGAATTCACCCCTCCACTTT
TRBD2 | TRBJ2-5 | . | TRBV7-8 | CASSRGTTQETQYF | TGTGCCAGCAGCCGCGGGACTACCCAAGAGACCCAGTACTTC
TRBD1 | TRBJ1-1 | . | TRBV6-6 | CASILTGTGTEAFF | TGTGCCAGCATCCTGACAGGGACGGGGACTGAAGCTTTCTTT